One sample yielded the 3 T cell receptor beta chains listed below, sequenced in a study of post-analysis software for immune sequencing data. Study observations and caveats: Patients had higher frequencies than controls of roughly five TRBV segments, including TRBV5-6, TRBV5-1 and TRBV20-1.

Incorporated into the TCR beta cDNA libraries were unique molecular identifiers, which served to reduce PCR and sequencing biases. Each CDR3 protein is one row after TCRdb ran MiXCR on the PCR reads. This sample has about 430,000 distinct CDR3 sequences, with 39% found just once. Their cognate antigens are unknown. Sequenced: blood. The receptors originated from a girl aged 2-10 years with multiple sclerosis.

V gene TRBV7-2 combines with J gene TRBJ2-5; D not resolved. Trimming cost V 5 bases and J 6 bases, with 13 bases left between them. The CDR3 runs to 13 residues. CDR1 is SGHTA and CDR2 is FQGNSA in the germline V gene. CDR3 loop: CASSPRRSQTQYF. The CDR3 nucleotides read TGTGCCAGCAGCCCCCGGAGATCCCAGACCCAGTACTTC.

V and J are TRBV6-2 or TRBV6-3 and TRBJ2-3; D perhaps matches TRBD1 (6 bases). V gave up 5 bases and J gave up 0 bases, with 12 bases separating them. This CDR3 is built from 15 residues. The germline gives CDR1 MNHEY, CDR2 SVGEGT. CDR3 in DNA: TGTGCCAGCAGTCCTCCAACAGGGAGCACAGATACGCAGTATTTT. It codes for CASSPPTGSTDTQYF.

This clonotype was picked up a small number of times. The rearrangement uses TRBV7-9 and TRBJ2-7; tentative D call: TRBD2 (7 bases). With 4 bases removed from V and 4 bases from J, the gap between germline ends came to 20 bases. The CDR3 runs 16 residues. CDR1 SEHNR and CDR2 FQNEAQ come from the germline V gene (reference sequence). The CDR3 DNA sequence: TGTGCCAGCAGCTCCCTGGGTGGGAGGGGGGCGTACGAGCAGTACTTC. This encodes CASSSLGGRGAYEQYF.